The next 22 T cell receptor beta chains were all read from a single sample in a study of blood T cells in healthy people across ages. Then a second PCR, running about 7 to 11 cycles, was carried out with a sample-barcoded 5' primer and a J-beta primer mix. In TCRdb, the 5' RACE reads were re-called with MiXCR into one record per CDR3 protein. The table includes under 800,000 distinct CDR3 sequences, roughly 20% detected once. Sequenced: blood. These receptors were collected from a man aged 65 to 85 in good health.

This chain connects TRBV5-1 to TRBJ2-7; 12 bases are a match to TRBD2. Germline-derived CDR1 and CDR2 are SGHRS and YFSETQ. The CDR3 extends over 15 amino acids. V gave up 4 bases and J gave up 3 bases; unmatched junction bases: 5. The CDR3 is CASSVTSGRIYEQYF. The CDR3 DNA follows: TGCGCCAGCAGCGTTACTAGCGGGAGGATCTACGAGCAGTACTTC.

This clonotype has a handful of counts. This chain connects TRBV2 to TRBJ2-4; D is unresolved. Trimming took off 8 bases at V and 9 bases at J, with 11 bases between the two ends. The germline gives CDR1 SNHLY, CDR2 FYNNEI. The CDR3 length is 11 residues. CDR3 sequence reads: CASRVEGIQYF. CDR3 sequence (DNA): TGTGCCAGCCGGGTAGAAGGCATTCAGTACTTC.

V and J are TRBV5-1 and TRBJ1-6; D is perhaps TRBD1 (5 bases). The germline V gene encodes CDR1 SGHRS and CDR2 YFSETQ. Trimming shortened V by 1 base and J by 7 bases, and 12 bases separated the two germline ends. CDR3 length equals 15 residues. Written as DNA, the CDR3 is TGCGCCAGCAGCTTGAACAGGACTCCGAATTCACCCCTCCACTTT. Residues: CASSLNRTPNSPLHF.

This clonotype has more than one count but fewer than ten. J is TRBJ1-4 and V is TRBV19, with D unclear. Trimming took 3 bases from V and 8 from J, leaving 13 bases between them. This CDR3 is 14 amino acids long. Germline V gene lookup returns CDR1 LNHDA and CDR2 SQIVND (reference sequence). The chain's CDR3 is CASSMTDGYEKLFF. CDR3 DNA sequence: TGTGCCAGTAGTATGACTGACGGCTACGAAAAACTGTTTTTT.

The genes are TRBV6-1 and TRBJ2-4; D is unresolved. This CDR3 comprises 15 residues. Trimming removed 2 bases from V and 0 bases from J, with 8 bases in between. Germline V gene lookup returns CDR1 MNHNS and CDR2 SASEGT. CDR3 region: CASSEMWIAKNIQYF. The CDR3 DNA is TGTGCCAGCAGTGAAATGTGGATAGCCAAAAACATTCAGTACTTC.

This chain connects TRBV27 to TRBJ1-5, with 9 bases aligning to TRBD1. This CDR3 region has 13 residues. The trim removed 5 bases at V and 6 bases at J, leaving 2 bases unmatched. The germline V gene has CDR1 MNHEY and CDR2 SMNVEV (reference sequence). The CDR3 DNA sequence: TGTGCCAGCAGTACAGGGGGCGGTCAGCCCCAGCATTTT. Translating gives CASSTGGGQPQHF.

This clonotype showed up just a few times. The chain combines TRBV12-3 or TRBV12-4 with TRBJ2-7; TRBD2 aligns across 7 bases. The CDR3 is 15 residues long. Unmatched junction bases numbered 7, after V lost 5 bases and J lost 0 bases. The CDR3 DNA reads as TGTGCCAGCAGTCCCACAGCGGGGATCTCCTACGAGCAGTACTTC. Protein: CASSPTAGISYEQYF.

This clonotype was picked up a small number of times. The genes are TRBV6-2 or TRBV6-3 and TRBJ2-7, with 7 bases identical to TRBD2. V gave up 2 bases and J gave up 5 bases; unmatched junction bases: 3. The CDR3 runs 13 residues. The V gene's germline CDR1 is MNHEY and CDR2 SVGEGT. The CDR3 sequence is CASSYGRANEQYF. CDR3 DNA sequence: TGTGCCAGCAGTTACGGGAGGGCCAACGAGCAGTACTTC.

This chain links TRBV6-5 with TRBJ2-3; 8 positions match TRBD2. V lost 7 bases and J lost 4; bases outside the gene matches: 4. Germline V gives CDR1 MNHEY, CDR2 SVGAGI. There are 13 residues in the CDR3. The CDR3 sequence is CASTAGGADTQYF. In nucleotides, the CDR3 is TGTGCCAGCACGGCGGGGGGTGCAGATACGCAGTATTTT.

The table lists this clonotype with a count of one. A read error may produce the germline difference seen at one junction end. This sequence joins TRBV5-1 and TRBJ2-7, with 11 nucleotides matching TRBD1. This CDR3 region has 15 residues. Germline V gene sequence: CDR1 SGHRS, CDR2 YFSETQ. Here the CDR3 reads CASNLGQGASYERYF. The CDR3 DNA is TGCGCCAGCAACCTCGGACAGGGGGCATCCTACGAGCGGTACTTC.

This clonotype was detected only a few times. The junction and the germline gene differ at one end; a read error may be behind it. The gene calls are TRBV7-9 and TRBJ2-7; D unresolved. The CDR3 is made up of 12 amino acids. Germline V gene data show CDR1 as SEHNR and CDR2 as FQNEAQ (reference sequence). CDR3 in amino acids: CAGSTILYEQYF. The CDR3 DNA reads TGTGCCGGCAGCACCATACTCTACGAGCAGTACTTC. Full variable domain (missing parts from reference TRBV7-9 and TRBJ2-7): DTGVSQNPRHKITKRGQNVTFRCDPISEHNRLYWYRQTLGQGPEFLTYFQNEAQLEKSRLLSDRFSAERPKGSFSTLEIQRTEQGDSAMYLCAGSTILYEQYFGPGTRLTVT.

This clonotype was seen a handful of times. The chain joins TRBV7-3 to TRBJ2-2; the D gene is possibly TRBD2 (5 bases). Germline V gives CDR1 SGHTA, CDR2 FQGTGA. Trimming shortened V by 4 bases and J by 0 bases, and 12 bases separated the two germline ends. There are 16 residues in the CDR3. The CDR3 DNA reads as TGTGCCAGCAGCTCAGGACCGGGGACGAACACCGGGGAGCTGTTTTTT. It translates to CASSSGPGTNTGELFF. The full variable domain, rest sourced from reference TRBV7-3 and TRBJ2-2, is GAGVSQTPSNKVTEKGKYVELRCDPISGHTALYWYRQSLGQGPEFLIYFQGTGAADDSGLPNDRFFAVRPEGSVSTLKIQRTERGDSAVYLCASSSGPGTNTGELFFGEGSRLTVL.

This clonotype came up many times. The chain joins TRBV11-2 to TRBJ2-5; TRBD1 might be the D (5 bases). Trimming left V 4 bases short and J 5 bases short, with 17 bases between. CDR1 and CDR2 (germline): SGHAT, FQNNGV. The CDR3 spans 15 residues. CDR3 residues: CASSSLERGEETQYF. The CDR3 bases are TGTGCCAGCAGCTCCTTAGAAAGGGGCGAGGAGACCCAGTACTTC.

The chain employs TRBV9 and TRBJ2-5, with TRBD2 as a possible D gene (6 bases). This CDR3 is built from 15 residues. The V end lost 3 bases, the J end lost 2 bases, and 14 bases lay between the germline ends. In germline, CDR1 is SGDLS, CDR2 YYNGEE. CDR3 DNA: TGTGCCAGCAGCGGGGGCGGGACCACTCAAGAGACCCAGTACTTC. Translated: CASSGGGTTQETQYF.

Written as DNA, the CDR3 is TGCAGTGCTATGGACAGGGCCTACGAGCAGTACTTC. It specifies CSAMDRAYEQYF. The chain carries TRBV20-1 and TRBJ2-7, with 8 bases aligning to TRBD1. V shed 4 bases, J shed 2 bases, and the junction held 1 base outside the gene matches. The CDR3 is 12 amino acids. CDR1 and CDR2 (germline): DFQATT, SNEGSKA (reference sequence).

This clonotype was found a few times. A much larger clone differs from this one at a single base, so this may be a read error. The chain combines TRBV5-1 with TRBJ2-1; possible D gene TRBD2, 5 bases. Germline CDR1 reads SGHRS; CDR2 reads YFSETQ. The CDR3 spans 12 residues. The CDR3 region is CASGSSHNEQFF. For the CDR3, the DNA is TGCGCCAGCGGGAGCTCCCACAATGAGCAGTTCTTC.

The chain has TRBV29-1 and TRBJ2-1, with D possibly being TRBD2 (6 bases). The V gene's germline CDR1 is SQVTM and CDR2 ANQGSEA. The CDR3 length is 14 residues. V was cut by 6 bases and J by 3 bases, with 15 bases left in between. The CDR3 DNA reads as TGCAGCGTGAGTGGGGGAGGCGTCTACAATGAGCAGTTCTTC. Its protein is CSVSGGGVYNEQFF.

V and J are TRBV5-6 and TRBJ2-5; TRBD1 matches 8 bases. The CDR3 spans 15 residues. V gave up 3 bases and J gave up 5 bases; unmatched junction bases: 9. Germline V gives CDR1 SGHDT, CDR2 YYEEEE. The DNA for the CDR3 is TGTGCCAGCAGCTCACCGACAGGGGCTTGGGAGACCCAGTACTTC. It translates to CASSSPTGAWETQYF.

V is TRBV6-2 or TRBV6-3 and J is TRBJ2-1; no clear D. The V gene's germline CDR1 is MNHEY and CDR2 SVGEGT. CDR3 length: 15 residues. V was trimmed by 4 bases and J by 2 bases, leaving 12 bases between them. The CDR3 loop reads CASSSHPGAYNEQFF. The CDR3 DNA is TGTGCCAGCAGTTCCCACCCCGGCGCCTACAATGAGCAGTTCTTC.

The table lists this clonotype with a few counts. The CDR3 loop is CSAKTGTSPVKNIQYF. As DNA, the CDR3 is TGCAGTGCTAAAACCGGGACAAGCCCCGTAAAAAACATTCAGTACTTC. The V gene is TRBV20-1, the J gene TRBJ2-4; possibly TRBD1 for D (6 bases). Germline V gene lookup returns CDR1 DFQATT and CDR2 SNEGSKA (reference sequence). Trimming took off 4 bases at V and 4 bases at J, with 20 bases between the two ends. The CDR3 has 16 residues.

This clonotype was counted only a few times. The chain employs TRBV5-1 and TRBJ2-5; unclear D gene. The CDR3 totals 14 residues. Germline V gene sequence: CDR1 SGHRS, CDR2 YFSETQ. The ends were cut back, 4 bases at V and 4 bases at J, with 14 bases in the middle. This chain's CDR3 is CASSPLAVAETQYF. CDR3 in DNA: TGCGCCAGCAGCCCGCTGGCGGTGGCAGAGACCCAGTACTTC.

As regards this clonotype: A much larger clone differs from this one at a single base, so this may be a read error. The chain carries TRBV2 and TRBJ2-1; D gene ambiguous. Judging by the DNA end, TRBJ2-7 fits better; the J call may be wrong. CDR1 and CDR2 (germline): SNHLY, FYNNEI. The CDR3 runs to 13 residues. DNA for the CDR3: TGTGCCAGCAGTGAAGCGTGGACGTACGAGCAGTACTTC. It codes for CASSEAWTYEQYF.